This T cell receptor (beta chain) came from a study of T cell responses to AZD1222 COVID-19 vaccine. Some clones are missing from TCRdb's copy, which holds only in-frame ones; the method was immunoSEQ multiplex PCR. This repertoire shows tens of thousands of clones, about three quarters found once; its top ten account for around 48%. This sample comprised peripheral blood, obtained 28 days after the second AZD1222 dose. This receptor was taken from an adult who received the AZD1222 COVID-19 vaccine.

The CDR3 loop is CASSSTGQGIYEQYF. CDR3 nucleotide sequence: TGTGCCAGCAGCTCAACGGGACAGGGGATATACGAGCAGTACTTC. The rearrangement links TRBV7-9 to TRBJ2-7; 10 bases map to TRBD1. The CDR3 runs to 15 residues. V was clipped by 4 bases and J by 4 bases; unmatched bases: 7. The V gene's germline CDR1 is SEHNR and CDR2 FQNEAQ (reference sequence).